Following are 10 T cell receptor beta chains from one sample sequenced in a study of breast tumors, draining lymph nodes, adjacent tissues. TCRdb re-derived calls from the multiplex PCR reads in MiXCR, one entry per CDR3 protein. The sample has 150,000 to 250,000 distinct CDR3 sequences; over 25% are singletons. Breast cancer patients provided tissue from their axillary draining lymph nodes. The source material was axillary lymph node tissue. The receptors were sampled from a female donor with breast cancer. Some clones in this sample may be carry-over from other donors' samples.

This clonotype was counted many times. V and J are TRBV2 and TRBJ1-2; TRBD1 is a possible D gene (6 bases). This CDR3 contains 14 residues. Germline V CDR1 and CDR2: SNHLY, FYNNEI. The ends were cut back, 5 bases at V and 3 bases at J, with 13 bases in the middle. The CDR3 DNA follows: TGTGCCAGCAGTCCCCAGGGGCCGGACTATGGCTACACCTTC. Amino acids: CASSPQGPDYGYTF.

This clonotype came up many times. The rearrangement uses TRBV5-6 and TRBJ2-2; 7 nucleotides align to TRBD1. The germline CDR1 and CDR2 sequences are SGHDT and YYEEEE. Trimming at V came to 0 bases and at J to 2 bases, leaving 4 bases not matched to a gene. This CDR3 is 16 amino acids long. CDR3 in amino acids: CASSLAIGGNTGELFF. The CDR3 region has the DNA TGTGCCAGCAGCTTGGCTATAGGGGGCAACACCGGGGAGCTGTTTTTT.

The chain has TRBV2 and TRBJ2-5; tentative D call: TRBD1 (7 bases). Germline V gene data show CDR1 as SNHLY and CDR2 as FYNNEI. Trimming took off 3 bases at V and 1 base at J, with 9 bases between the two ends. CDR3 length: 14 residues. CDR3 nucleotide sequence: TGTGCCAGCAGTGACAGGGGGGCCCAAGAGACCCAGTACTTC. This gives the protein CASSDRGAQETQYF.

Only a few counts were recorded for this clonotype. A read error may be the cause here, since a much bigger clone is one base away. The chain uses TRBV20-1 and TRBJ1-4; D unresolved. Trimming removed 5 bases at V and 2 bases at J, with 9 bases between. Germline assignment: CDR1 DFQATT and CDR2 SNEGSKA (reference sequence). The CDR3 is made up of 13 amino acids. This chain's CDR3 is CSAAGETNEKLFF. CDR3 in DNA: TGCAGTGCTGCCGGGGAGACTAATGAAAAACTGTTTTTT.

This chain links TRBV11-2 with TRBJ2-1; D possibly corresponds to TRBD2 (5 bases). CDR3 length: 13 amino acids. Trimming shortened V by 8 bases and J by 4 bases, and 12 bases separated the two germline ends. CDR1 SGHAT and CDR2 FQNNGV come from the germline V gene. The CDR3 nucleotides read TGTGCCAGCTTCCGGGATCCTTACAATGAGCAGTTCTTC. Amino acids: CASFRDPYNEQFF.

In this sample, this clonotype turned up many times. This chain joins TRBV18 and TRBJ2-3, with 13 bases identical to TRBD2. The CDR3 covers 18 residues. The V segment lost 7 bases and the J segment 0 bases; nucleotides outside the gene matches: 10. From germline, CDR1 is KGHSH and CDR2 LQKENI. The CDR3 DNA sequence: TGTGCCAGCTTATCCGGGACTAGCGGGATCACTAGCACAGATACGCAGTATTTT. Translation gives CASLSGTSGITSTDTQYF.

Many counts were recorded for this clonotype. The chain couples TRBV7-3 to TRBJ2-3; 9 nucleotides align to TRBD1. The germline V gene has CDR1 SGHTA and CDR2 FQGTGA. This CDR3 is built from 15 residues. The V gene end was trimmed by 5 bases and the J gene end by 3 bases; junction bases not matched to a gene: 6. CDR3: CASSLGTGSTDTQYF. As DNA, the CDR3 is TGTGCCAGCAGCCTCGGGACAGGGAGTACAGATACGCAGTATTTT.

This clonotype was seen ten or more times. A junction boundary mismatches the germline segment, possibly from a read error. This sequence joins TRBV7-7 and TRBJ2-6; 12 bases align to TRBD1. Looked up from germline, CDR1 is SSHAT and CDR2 is FNYEAQ (reference sequence). The CDR3 is made up of 17 amino acids. CDR3 in amino acids: CASSPGTGGAGANVLTF. The CDR3 bases are TGTGCTAGCAGTCCAGGGACAGGGGGCGCTGGGGCCAACGTCCTGACTTTC.

This clonotype occurred many times. The CDR3 region has the DNA TGTGCCATCAGTGAGTCGATTCGGGAGACCCAGTACTTC. Its translation is CAISESIRETQYF. The chain joins TRBV10-3 to TRBJ2-5; D not certain. The V end was cut by 0 bases, the J end by 5 bases, with 7 bases between. This CDR3 has 13 residues. The germline CDR1 and CDR2 sequences are ENHRY and SYGVKD.

The V and J genes are TRBV20-1 and TRBJ1-3; D ambiguous. This CDR3 is built from 14 residues. V was trimmed by 1 base and J by 1 base, leaving 8 bases between them. Germline V gives CDR1 DFQATT, CDR2 SNEGSKA (reference sequence). The CDR3 DNA sequence: TGCAGTGCTAGAGTAAAGGGATCTGGAAACACCATATATTTT. Translation gives CSARVKGSGNTIYF.